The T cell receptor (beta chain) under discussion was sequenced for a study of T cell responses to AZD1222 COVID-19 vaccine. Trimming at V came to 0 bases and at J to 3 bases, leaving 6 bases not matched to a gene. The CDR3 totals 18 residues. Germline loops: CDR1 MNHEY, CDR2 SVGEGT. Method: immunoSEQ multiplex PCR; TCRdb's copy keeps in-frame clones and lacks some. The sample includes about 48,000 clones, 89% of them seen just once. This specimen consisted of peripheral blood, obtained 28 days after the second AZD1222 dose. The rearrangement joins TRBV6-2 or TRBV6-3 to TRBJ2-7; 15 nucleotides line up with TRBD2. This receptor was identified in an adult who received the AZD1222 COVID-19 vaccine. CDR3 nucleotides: TGTGCCAGCAGTTACTCGAAGGGACTAGCGGGGGGCAACTACGAGCAGTACTTC. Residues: CASSYSKGLAGGNYEQYF.